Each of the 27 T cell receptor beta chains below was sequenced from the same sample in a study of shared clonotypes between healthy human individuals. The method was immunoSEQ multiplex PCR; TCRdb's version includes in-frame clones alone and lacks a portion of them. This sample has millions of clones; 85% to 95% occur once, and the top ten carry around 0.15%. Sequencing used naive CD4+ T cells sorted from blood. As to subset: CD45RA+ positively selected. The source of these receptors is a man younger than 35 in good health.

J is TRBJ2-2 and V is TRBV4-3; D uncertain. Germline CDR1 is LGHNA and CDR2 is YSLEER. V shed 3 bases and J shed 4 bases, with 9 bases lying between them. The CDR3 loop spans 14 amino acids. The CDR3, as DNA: TGCGCCAGCAGCCAGCAAACGGGCACCGGGGAGCTGTTTTTT. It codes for CASSQQTGTGELFF.

The CDR3 protein is CASSVGGQINQPQHF. The CDR3 nucleotides are TGTGCCAGCAGTGTCGGAGGACAGATCAATCAGCCCCAGCATTTT. This chain connects TRBV6-1 to TRBJ1-5; the D gene is possibly TRBD1 (6 bases). Germline values: CDR1 MNHNS, CDR2 SASEGT. Trimming removed 4 bases at V and 3 bases at J, with 13 bases between. The CDR3 loop spans 15 amino acids.

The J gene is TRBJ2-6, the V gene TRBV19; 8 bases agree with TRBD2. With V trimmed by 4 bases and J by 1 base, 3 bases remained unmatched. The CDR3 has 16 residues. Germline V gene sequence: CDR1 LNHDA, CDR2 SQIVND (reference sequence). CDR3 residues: CASSTPGGSGANVLTF. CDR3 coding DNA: TGTGCCAGTAGTACCCCGGGGGGGTCTGGGGCCAACGTCCTGACTTTC.

DNA for the CDR3: TGTGCCAGCTCTTACGGGACAGGTAAAGAGACCCAGTACTTC. Its protein product is CASSYGTGKETQYF. The V and J genes are TRBV18 and TRBJ2-5, with TRBD1 identical over 8 bases. Trimming removed 6 bases from V and 3 bases from J; junction bases left unmatched: 6. This CDR3 contains 14 residues. CDR1 is KGHSH, CDR2 LQKENI, per germline.

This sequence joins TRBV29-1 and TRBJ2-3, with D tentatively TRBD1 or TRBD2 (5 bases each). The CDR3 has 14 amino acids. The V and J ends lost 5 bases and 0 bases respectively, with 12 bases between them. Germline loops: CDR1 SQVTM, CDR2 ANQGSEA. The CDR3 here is CSVSSRESTDTQYF. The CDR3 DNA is TGCAGCGTTTCATCCAGGGAGAGCACAGATACGCAGTATTTT.

As DNA, the CDR3 is TGTGCCAGCAGCTCACAGGGGTCGGGTGGTGAAAAACTGTTTTTT. Protein product: CASSSQGSGGEKLFF. The chain recombines TRBV7-9 with TRBJ1-4, with 7 bases matching TRBD1. The V and J ends lost 4 bases and 7 bases, in that order; junction bases with no gene match: 9. The germline V gene encodes CDR1 SEHNR and CDR2 FQNEAQ (reference sequence). This CDR3 is built from 15 residues.

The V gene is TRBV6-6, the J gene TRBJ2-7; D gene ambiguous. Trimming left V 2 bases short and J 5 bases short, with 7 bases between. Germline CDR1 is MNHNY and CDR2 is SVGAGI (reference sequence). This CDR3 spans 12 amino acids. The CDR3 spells CASSYTTDEQYF. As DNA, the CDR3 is TGTGCCAGCAGTTACACTACGGACGAGCAGTACTTC.

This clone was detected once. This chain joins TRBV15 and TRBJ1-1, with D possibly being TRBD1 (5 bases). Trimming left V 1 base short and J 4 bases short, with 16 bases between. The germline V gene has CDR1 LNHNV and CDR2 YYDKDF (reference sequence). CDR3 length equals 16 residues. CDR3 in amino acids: CATSRVTFRVTTEAFF. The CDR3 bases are TGTGCCACCAGCAGAGTTACCTTCAGGGTGACCACTGAAGCTTTCTTT.

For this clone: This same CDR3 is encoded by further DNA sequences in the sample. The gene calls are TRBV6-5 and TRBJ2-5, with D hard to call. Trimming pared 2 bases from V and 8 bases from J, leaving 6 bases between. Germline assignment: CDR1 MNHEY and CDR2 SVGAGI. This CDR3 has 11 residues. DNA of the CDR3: TGTGCCAGCAGTTACCTAGAAACCCAGTACTTC. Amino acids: CASSYLETQYF.

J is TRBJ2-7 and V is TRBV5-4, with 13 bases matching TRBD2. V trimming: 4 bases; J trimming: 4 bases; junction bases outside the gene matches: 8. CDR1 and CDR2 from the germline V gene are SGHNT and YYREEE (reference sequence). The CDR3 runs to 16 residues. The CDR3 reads CASSSVTGLAGYEQYF. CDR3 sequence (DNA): TGTGCCAGCAGCAGCGTAACGGGACTAGCGGGATACGAGCAGTACTTC.

The CDR3 DNA reads TGTGCCACCAGCAGAGATATATATGAAAAACTGTTTTTT. Its translation is CATSRDIYEKLFF. The chain carries TRBV15 and TRBJ1-4; D is undetermined. Germline loops: CDR1 LNHNV, CDR2 YYDKDF (reference sequence). V shed 0 bases and J shed 6 bases, with 5 bases lying between them. This CDR3 is built from 13 residues.

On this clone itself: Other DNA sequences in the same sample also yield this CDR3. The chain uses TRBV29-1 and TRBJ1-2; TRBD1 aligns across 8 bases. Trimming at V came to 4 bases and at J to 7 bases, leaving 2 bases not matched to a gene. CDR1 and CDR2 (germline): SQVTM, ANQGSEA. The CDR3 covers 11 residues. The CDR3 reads CSVGQGLGYTF. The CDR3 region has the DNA TGCAGCGTTGGACAGGGGCTTGGCTACACCTTC.

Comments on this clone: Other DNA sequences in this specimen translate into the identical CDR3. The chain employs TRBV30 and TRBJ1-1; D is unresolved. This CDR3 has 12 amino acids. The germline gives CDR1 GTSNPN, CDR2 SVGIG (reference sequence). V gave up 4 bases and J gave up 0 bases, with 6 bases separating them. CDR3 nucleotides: TGTGCCTGGAAGGCGATGAACACTGAAGCTTTCTTT. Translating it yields CAWKAMNTEAFF.

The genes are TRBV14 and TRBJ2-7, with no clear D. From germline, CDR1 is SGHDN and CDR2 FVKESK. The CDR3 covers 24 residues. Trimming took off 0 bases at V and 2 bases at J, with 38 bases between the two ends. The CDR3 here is CASSQDDGPPVVVGNVVWAYEQYF. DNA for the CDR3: TGTGCCAGCAGCCAAGATGATGGCCCGCCCGTGGTTGTGGGAAACGTAGTTTGGGCCTACGAGCAGTACTTC.

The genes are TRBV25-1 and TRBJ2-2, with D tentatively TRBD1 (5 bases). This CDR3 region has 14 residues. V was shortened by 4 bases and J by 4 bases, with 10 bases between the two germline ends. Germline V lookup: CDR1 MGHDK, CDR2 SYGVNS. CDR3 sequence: CASSVPGPTGELFF. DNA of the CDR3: TGTGCCAGCAGTGTGCCAGGGCCCACCGGGGAGCTGTTTTTT. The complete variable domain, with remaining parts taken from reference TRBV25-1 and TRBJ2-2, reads EADIYQTPRYLVIGTGKKITLECSQTMGHDKMYWYQQDPGMELHLIHYSYGVNSTEKGDLSSESTVSRIRTEHFPLTLESARPSHTSQYLCASSVPGPTGELFFGEGSRLTVL.

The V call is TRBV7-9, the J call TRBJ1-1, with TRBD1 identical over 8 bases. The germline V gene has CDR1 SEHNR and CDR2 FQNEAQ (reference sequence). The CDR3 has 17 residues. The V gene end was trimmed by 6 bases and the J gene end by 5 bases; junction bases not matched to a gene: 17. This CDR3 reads CASSKTTPDRARTEAFF. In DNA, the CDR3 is TGTGCCAGCAGTAAAACCACCCCGGACAGGGCAAGGACTGAAGCTTTCTTT.

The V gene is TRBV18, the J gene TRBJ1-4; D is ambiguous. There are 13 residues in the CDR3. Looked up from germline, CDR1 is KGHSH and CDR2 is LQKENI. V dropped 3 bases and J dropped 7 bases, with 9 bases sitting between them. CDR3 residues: CASSPWEGEKLFF. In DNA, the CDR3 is TGTGCCAGCTCACCTTGGGAAGGTGAAAAACTGTTTTTT.

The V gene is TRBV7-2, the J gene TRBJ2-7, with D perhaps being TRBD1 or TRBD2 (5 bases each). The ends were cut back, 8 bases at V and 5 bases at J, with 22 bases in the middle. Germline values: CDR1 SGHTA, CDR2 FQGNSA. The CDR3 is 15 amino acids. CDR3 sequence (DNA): TGTGCCAGCGTTGATGGGGGTGACAGTTCTGACGAGCAGTACTTC. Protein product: CASVDGGDSSDEQYF.

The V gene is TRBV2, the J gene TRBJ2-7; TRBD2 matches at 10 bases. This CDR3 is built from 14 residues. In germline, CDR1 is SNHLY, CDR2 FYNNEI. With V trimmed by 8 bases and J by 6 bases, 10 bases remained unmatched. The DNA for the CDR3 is TGTGCCAGCGGTCAGCGGGGGGGCCTGCTCGAGCAGTACTTC. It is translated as CASGQRGGLLEQYF. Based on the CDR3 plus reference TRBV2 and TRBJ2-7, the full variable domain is EPEVTQTPSHQVTQMGQEVILRCVPISNHLYFYWYRQILGQKVEFLVSFYNNEISEKSEIFDDQFSVERPDGSNFTLKIRSTKLEDSAMYFCASGQRGGLLEQYFGPGTRLTVT.

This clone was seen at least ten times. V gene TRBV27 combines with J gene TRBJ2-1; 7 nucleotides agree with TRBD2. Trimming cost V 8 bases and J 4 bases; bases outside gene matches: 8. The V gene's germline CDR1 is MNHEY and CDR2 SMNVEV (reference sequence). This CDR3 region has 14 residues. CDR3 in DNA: TGTGCCAGCGGTCCGGGACTACTGTACAATGAGCAGTTCTTC. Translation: CASGPGLLYNEQFF.

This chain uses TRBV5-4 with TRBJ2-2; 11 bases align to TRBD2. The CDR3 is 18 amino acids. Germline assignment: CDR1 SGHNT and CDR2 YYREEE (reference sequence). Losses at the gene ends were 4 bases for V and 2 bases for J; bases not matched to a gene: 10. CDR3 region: CASSLSLLAGGNTGELFF. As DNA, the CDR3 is TGTGCCAGCAGCCTATCCCTTCTAGCGGGGGGCAACACCGGGGAGCTGTTTTTT.

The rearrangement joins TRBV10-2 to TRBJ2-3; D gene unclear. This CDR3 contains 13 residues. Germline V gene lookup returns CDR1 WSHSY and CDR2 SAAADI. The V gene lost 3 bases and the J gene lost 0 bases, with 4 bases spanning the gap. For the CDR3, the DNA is TGCGCCAGCAGTGAAGGCAGCACAGATACGCAGTATTTT. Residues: CASSEGSTDTQYF.

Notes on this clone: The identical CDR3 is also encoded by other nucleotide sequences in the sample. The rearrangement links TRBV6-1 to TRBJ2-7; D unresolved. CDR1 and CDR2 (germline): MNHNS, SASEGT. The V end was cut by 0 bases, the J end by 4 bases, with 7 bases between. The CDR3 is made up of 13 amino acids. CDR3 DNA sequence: TGTGCCAGCAGTGAAGCGAGTTTTTACGAGCAGTACTTC. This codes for CASSEASFYEQYF.

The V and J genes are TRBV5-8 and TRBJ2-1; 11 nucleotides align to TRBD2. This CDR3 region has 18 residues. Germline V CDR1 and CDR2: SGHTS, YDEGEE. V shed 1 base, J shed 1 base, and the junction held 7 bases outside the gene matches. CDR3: CASSLQLAGVGSYNEQFF. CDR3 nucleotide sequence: TGTGCCAGCAGCTTGCAACTAGCGGGAGTGGGTTCCTACAATGAGCAGTTCTTC.

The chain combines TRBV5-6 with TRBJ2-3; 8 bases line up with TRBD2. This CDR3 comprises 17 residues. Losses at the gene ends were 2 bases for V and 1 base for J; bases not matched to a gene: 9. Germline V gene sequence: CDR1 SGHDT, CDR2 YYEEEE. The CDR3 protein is CASSLGPGGVRTDTQYF. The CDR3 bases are TGTGCCAGCAGCTTAGGACCCGGGGGGGTTCGCACAGATACGCAGTATTTT.

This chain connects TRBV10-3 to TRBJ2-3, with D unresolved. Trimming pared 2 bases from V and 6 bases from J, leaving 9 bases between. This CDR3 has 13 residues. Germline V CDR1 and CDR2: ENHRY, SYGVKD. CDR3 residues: CAISETPRDTQYF. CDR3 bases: TGTGCCATCAGTGAGACCCCGCGGGATACGCAGTATTTT.

Here the CDR3 DNA reads TGTGCCAGCTCACCAACGCGTATACATGAGCAGTTCTTC. Its protein is CASSPTRIHEQFF. V gene TRBV18 combines with J gene TRBJ2-1; D unresolved. The CDR3 contains 13 residues. V lost 2 bases to trimming and J lost 8 bases, with 10 bases between them. The V gene's germline CDR1 is KGHSH and CDR2 LQKENI.